Listed below are T cell receptor beta chains from one sample, sequenced in a study of vaccination effects on CD4 cells after COVID-19. Antigens for these TCRs are unknown. Clones were sequenced by immunoSEQ multiplex PCR, and TCRdb holds only the in-frame ones, with some missing. This sample carries about 69,000 clones, 76% of them seen once, and the ten largest clones take about 0.91%. The sample here was CD4+ T cells from PBMCs cultured with HCoV-OC43 spike peptides, taken after COVID-19 vaccination. The receptors originated from a human donor who received a COVID-19 vaccine. Each CDR3 is given without its conserved first and last residue. A D gene is named only where the DNA matches it firmly. Size is omitted from some rows. Given values are once, few, many or a class for expanded clones.

>-|TRBV7-2|TRBJ2-3|-
ASSLISTQY
>-|TRBV6-6|TRBJ1-2|-
ASSGGRANYGYT
>-|TRBV11-3|TRBJ1-1|few
ASLGRDMNTEAF
>TRBD1|TRBV6-6|TRBJ1-4|once
ASSYRQGAREKLF
>TRBD1|TRBV9|TRBJ1-3|-
ASSVEGTGKRISGNTIY
>-|TRBV18|TRBJ1-1|-
ASSPRRNTEAF
>-|TRBV30|TRBJ1-2|-
AWSSGGGYT
>TRBD1|TRBV11-2|TRBJ1-6|few
ASSLVAGGSYNSPLH
>-|TRBV30|TRBJ2-2|-
AWSGRGRNTGELF
>TRBD1|TRBV6-6|TRBJ1-5|-
ASSYQGASNQPQH
>-|TRBV9|TRBJ1-6|-
ASRVRQVRYSPLH
>-|TRBV19|TRBJ2-1|once
ASSKTTGYEQF
>-|TRBV6-6|TRBJ1-4|-
ASSPFGDGGKLF
>TRBD2|TRBV4-1|TRBJ2-3|once
AILLAGGPGTQY
>-|TRBV10-2|TRBJ1-2|-
ASSPGGGRYGYT
>-|TRBV15|TRBJ1-5|-
ATSRDRGGGNQPQH
>-|TRBV30|TRBJ2-3|-
AWSTGTHTDTQY
>-|TRBV24-1|TRBJ2-5|once
ATSDFLDLRETQY
>-|TRBV7-2|TRBJ1-6|-
ASSLDVGYSPLH
>-|TRBV9|TRBJ1-2|-
ASSVLDVMSSGYT
>-|TRBV7-2|TRBJ1-6|once
ASSLEGKVAPLH
>-|TRBV24-1|TRBJ1-5|-
ATAREGNGQPQH
>-|TRBV5-1|TRBJ1-3|-
ASSEGNAGNTIY
>TRBD2|TRBV7-9|TRBJ2-3|-
ASRSSGGAVDTQY
>-|TRBV5-1|TRBJ2-2|-
ATSTGGATGELF
>-|TRBV18|TRBJ2-2|few
ASSPTTGAGELF
>-|TRBV10-3|TRBJ1-4|-
AISEMVFEKLF
>TRBD2|TRBV7-3|TRBJ2-5|-
ASSQGLAGGFETQY
>-|TRBV2|TRBJ2-1|-
ASSESRPNEQF
>-|TRBV2|TRBJ2-5|-
ASSDGRSQETQY
>TRBD2|TRBV7-3|TRBJ2-2|-
ASSRGLSGAGELF
>TRBD1|TRBV18|TRBJ2-2|-
ASSPGTEVTGELF
>TRBD2|TRBV6-6|TRBJ2-3|-
ASSTQTSGGRDTQY
>-|TRBV9|TRBJ2-1|-
ASSVSGSYNEQF
>TRBD1|TRBV5-1|TRBJ1-3|-
ASSLLGTDGNTIY
>TRBD1|TRBV4-3|TRBJ2-5|-
ASSQGQGAGETQY
>-|TRBV7-9|TRBJ1-5|-
ASSEVGNQPQH
>-|TRBV5-1|TRBJ1-1|-
ASSDGQTGEAF
>-|TRBV6-5|TRBJ1-6|-
ASSYGIQGFTSPLH
>TRBD1|TRBV6-6|TRBJ2-2|-
ASSLEQGAGTGELF
>-|TRBV5-1|TRBJ1-6|-
ASSFRSSDNSPLH
>TRBD1|TRBV2|TRBJ2-6|-
ARGGQGNPGANVLT
>TRBD1|TRBV18|TRBJ1-5|few
ASSQTGAYSNQPQH
>TRBD1|TRBV5-1|TRBJ2-1|few
ASSSGQGYHEQF
>-|TRBV6-5|TRBJ1-3|-
ASSYMGSGNTIY
>-|TRBV28|TRBJ1-1|few
ASRRTGNTEAF
>-|TRBV18|TRBJ1-5|-
ASSPPLTGNQPQH
>TRBD1|TRBV6-2/TRBV6-3|TRBJ1-6|once
ASSYSGRGPLRSPLH